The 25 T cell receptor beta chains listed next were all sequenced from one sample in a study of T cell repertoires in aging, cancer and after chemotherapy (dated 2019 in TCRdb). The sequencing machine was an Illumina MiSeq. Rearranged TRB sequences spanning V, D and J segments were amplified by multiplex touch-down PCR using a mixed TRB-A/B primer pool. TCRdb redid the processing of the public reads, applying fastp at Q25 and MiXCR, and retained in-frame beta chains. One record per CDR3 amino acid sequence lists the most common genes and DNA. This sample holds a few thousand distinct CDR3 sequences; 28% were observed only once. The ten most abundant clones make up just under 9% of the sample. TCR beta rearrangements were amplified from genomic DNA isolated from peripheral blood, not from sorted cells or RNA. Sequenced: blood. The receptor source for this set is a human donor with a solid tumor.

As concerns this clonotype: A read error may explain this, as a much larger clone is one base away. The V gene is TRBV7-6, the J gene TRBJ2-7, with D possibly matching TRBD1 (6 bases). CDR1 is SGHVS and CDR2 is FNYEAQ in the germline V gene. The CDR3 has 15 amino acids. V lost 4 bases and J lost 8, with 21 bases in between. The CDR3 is CASSSTKPQGHKQYF. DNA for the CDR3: TGTGCCAGCAGCTCGACAAAACCACAGGGCCACAAGCAGTACTTC.

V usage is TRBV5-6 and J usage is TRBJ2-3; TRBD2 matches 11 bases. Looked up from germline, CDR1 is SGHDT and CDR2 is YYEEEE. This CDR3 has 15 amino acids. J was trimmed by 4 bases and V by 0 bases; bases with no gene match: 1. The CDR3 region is CASSLALAGADTQYF. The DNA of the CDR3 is TGTGCCAGCAGCTTGGCACTAGCGGGAGCAGATACGCAGTATTTT.

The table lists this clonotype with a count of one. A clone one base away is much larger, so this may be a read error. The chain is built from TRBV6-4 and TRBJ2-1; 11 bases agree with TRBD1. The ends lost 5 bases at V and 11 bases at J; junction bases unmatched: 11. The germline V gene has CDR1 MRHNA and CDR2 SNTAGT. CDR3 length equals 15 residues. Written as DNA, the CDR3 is TGTGCCAGCAGTTGGACAGGGGGCGAGGGGGATAAGCAGTTCTTC. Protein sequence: CASSWTGGEGDKQFF.

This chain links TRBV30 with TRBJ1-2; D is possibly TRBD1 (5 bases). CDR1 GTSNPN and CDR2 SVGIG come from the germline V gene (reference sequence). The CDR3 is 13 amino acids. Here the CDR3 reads CAYGRDRPYGYTF. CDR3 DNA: TGTGCTTATGGCCGAGACAGACCTTATGGCTACACCTTC.

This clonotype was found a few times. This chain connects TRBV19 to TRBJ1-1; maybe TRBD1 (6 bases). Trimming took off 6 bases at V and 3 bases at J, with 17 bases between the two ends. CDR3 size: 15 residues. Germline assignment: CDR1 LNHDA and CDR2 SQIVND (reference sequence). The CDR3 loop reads CASRATGRGDTEAFF. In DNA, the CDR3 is TGTGCCAGTAGGGCCACAGGGAGGGGGGACACTGAAGCTTTCTTT. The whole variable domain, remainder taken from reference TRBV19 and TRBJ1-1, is DGGITQSPKYLFRKEGQNVTLSCEQNLNHDAMYWYRQDPGQGLRLIYYSQIVNDFQKGDIAEGYSVSREKKESFPLTVTSAQKNPTAFYLCASRATGRGDTEAFFGQGTRLTVV.

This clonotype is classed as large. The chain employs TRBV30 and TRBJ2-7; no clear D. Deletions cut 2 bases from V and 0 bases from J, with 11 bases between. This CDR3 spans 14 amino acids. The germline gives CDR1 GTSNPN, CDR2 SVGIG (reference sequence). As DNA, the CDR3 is TGTGCCTGGAGTCCGCCCGTGGCCTCCTACGAGCAGTACTTC. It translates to CAWSPPVASYEQYF.

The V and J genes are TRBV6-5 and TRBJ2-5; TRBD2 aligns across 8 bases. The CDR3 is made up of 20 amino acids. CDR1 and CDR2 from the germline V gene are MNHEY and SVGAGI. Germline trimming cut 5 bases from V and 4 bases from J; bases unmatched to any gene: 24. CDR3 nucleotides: TGTGCCAGCAGTGGGACCCGATATCGGACTAGCAAGAGGCAGGGAGAGACCCAGTACTTC. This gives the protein CASSGTRYRTSKRQGETQYF.

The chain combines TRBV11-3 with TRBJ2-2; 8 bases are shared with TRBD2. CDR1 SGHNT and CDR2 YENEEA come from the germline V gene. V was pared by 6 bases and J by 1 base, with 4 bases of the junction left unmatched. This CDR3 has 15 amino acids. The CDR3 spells CASSRTSWNTGELFF. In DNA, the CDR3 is TGTGCCAGCAGTCGGACTAGCTGGAACACCGGGGAGCTGTTTTTT.

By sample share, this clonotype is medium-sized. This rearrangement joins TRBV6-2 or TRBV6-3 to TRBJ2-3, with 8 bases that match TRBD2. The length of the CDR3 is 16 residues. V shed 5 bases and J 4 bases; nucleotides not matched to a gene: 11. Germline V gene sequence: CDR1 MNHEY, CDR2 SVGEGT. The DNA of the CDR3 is TGTGCCAGCAGTAACAACGGGGGGGCCGGGGCAGATACGCAGTATTTT. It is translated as CASSNNGGAGADTQYF.

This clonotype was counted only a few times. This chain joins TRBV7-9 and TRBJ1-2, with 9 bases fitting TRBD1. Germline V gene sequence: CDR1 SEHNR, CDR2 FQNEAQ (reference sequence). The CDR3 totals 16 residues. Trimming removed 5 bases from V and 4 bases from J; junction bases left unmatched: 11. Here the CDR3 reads CASSPTRDRVAYGYTF. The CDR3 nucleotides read TGTGCCAGCAGCCCTACACGGGACAGGGTTGCCTATGGCTACACCTTC.

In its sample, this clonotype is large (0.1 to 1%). The CDR3 DNA is TGCAGCGTCCTGGACAGGAAAGAGACCCAGTACTTC. Translating gives CSVLDRKETQYF. V gene TRBV29-1 combines with J gene TRBJ2-5; 7 bases align to TRBD1. This CDR3 has 12 amino acids. With 6 bases clipped from V and 3 bases from J, the junction kept 4 bases outside the gene matches. Germline CDR1 and CDR2: SQVTM and ANQGSEA.

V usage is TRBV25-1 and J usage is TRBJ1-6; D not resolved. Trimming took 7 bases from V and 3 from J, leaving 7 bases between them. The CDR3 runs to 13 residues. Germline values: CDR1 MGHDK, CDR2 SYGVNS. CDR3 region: CASKGLYNSPLHF. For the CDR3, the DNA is TGTGCCAGCAAGGGCCTCTATAATTCACCCCTCCACTTT.

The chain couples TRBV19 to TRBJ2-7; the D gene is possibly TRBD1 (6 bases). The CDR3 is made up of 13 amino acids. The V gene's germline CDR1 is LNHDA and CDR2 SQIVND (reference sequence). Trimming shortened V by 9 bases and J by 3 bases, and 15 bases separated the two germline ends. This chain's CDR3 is CASTGTSGYEQYF. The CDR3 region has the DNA TGTGCCAGCACCGGGACATCCGGCTACGAGCAGTACTTC.

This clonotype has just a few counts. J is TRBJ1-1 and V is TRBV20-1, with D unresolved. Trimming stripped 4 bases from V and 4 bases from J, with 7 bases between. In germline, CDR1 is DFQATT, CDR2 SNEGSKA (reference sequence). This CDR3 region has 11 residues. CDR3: CSATAGTEAFF. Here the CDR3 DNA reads TGCAGTGCTACGGCCGGCACTGAAGCTTTCTTT.

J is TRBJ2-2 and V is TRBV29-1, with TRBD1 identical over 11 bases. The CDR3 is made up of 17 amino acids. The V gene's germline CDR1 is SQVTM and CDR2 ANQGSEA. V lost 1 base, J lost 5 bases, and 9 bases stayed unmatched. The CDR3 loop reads CSVEGARTGGATGELFF. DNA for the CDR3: TGCAGCGTTGAAGGTGCGCGGACAGGGGGCGCGACCGGGGAGCTGTTTTTT.

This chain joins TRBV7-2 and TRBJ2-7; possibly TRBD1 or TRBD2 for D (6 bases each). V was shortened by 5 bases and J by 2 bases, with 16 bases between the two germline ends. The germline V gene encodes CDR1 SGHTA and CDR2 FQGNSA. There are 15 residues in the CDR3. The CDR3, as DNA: TGTGCCAGCAGCGAAACCGAAGGGGGGCCCTACGAGCAGTACTTC. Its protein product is CASSETEGGPYEQYF. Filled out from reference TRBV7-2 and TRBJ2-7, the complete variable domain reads GAGVSQSPSNKVTEKGKDVELRCDPISGHTALYWYRQSLGQGLEFLIYFQGNSAPDKSGLPSDRFSAERTGGSVSTLTIQRTQQEDSAVYLCASSETEGGPYEQYFGPGTRLTVT.

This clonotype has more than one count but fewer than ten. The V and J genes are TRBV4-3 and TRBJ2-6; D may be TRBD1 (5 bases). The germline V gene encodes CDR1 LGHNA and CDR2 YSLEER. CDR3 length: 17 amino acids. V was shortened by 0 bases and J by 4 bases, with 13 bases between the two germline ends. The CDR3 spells CASSQDGQGTGANVLTF. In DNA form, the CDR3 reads TGCGCCAGCAGCCAAGATGGTCAGGGAACCGGGGCCAACGTCCTGACTTTC.

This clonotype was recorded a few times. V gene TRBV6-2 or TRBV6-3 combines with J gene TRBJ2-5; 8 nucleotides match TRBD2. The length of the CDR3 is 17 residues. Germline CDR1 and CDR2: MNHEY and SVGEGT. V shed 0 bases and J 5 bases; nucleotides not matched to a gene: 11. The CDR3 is CASSYSTRLAGWETQYF. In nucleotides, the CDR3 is TGTGCCAGCAGTTACTCGACTCGTCTAGCGGGTTGGGAGACCCAGTACTTC.

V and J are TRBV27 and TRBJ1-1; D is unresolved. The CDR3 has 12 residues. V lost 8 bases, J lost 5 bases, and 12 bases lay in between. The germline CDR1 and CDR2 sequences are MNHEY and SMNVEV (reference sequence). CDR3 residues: CASGRVKTEAFF. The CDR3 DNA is TGTGCCAGCGGAAGGGTAAAAACTGAAGCTTTCTTT.

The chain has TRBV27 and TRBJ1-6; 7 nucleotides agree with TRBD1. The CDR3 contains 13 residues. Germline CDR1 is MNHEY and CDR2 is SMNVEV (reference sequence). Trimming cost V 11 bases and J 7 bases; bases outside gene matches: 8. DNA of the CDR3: TGTGCCTCGGGGAAGGGGGCAAATTCACCCCTCCACTTT. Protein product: CASGKGANSPLHF.

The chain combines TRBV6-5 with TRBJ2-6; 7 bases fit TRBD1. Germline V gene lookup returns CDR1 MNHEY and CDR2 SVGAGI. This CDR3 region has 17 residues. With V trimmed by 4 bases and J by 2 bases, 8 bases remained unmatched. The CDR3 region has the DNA TGTGCCAGCAGTTCCCCCCATGACAGGGCTGGGGCCAACGTCCTGACTTTC. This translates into CASSSPHDRAGANVLTF.

Here the CDR3 DNA reads TGCGCCAGCAGCCTACAGGGGAACCTCCAAGAGACCCAGTACTTC. As protein: CASSLQGNLQETQYF. The genes are TRBV5-1 and TRBJ2-5, with TRBD1 matching 7 bases. This CDR3 is built from 15 residues. V shed 4 bases, J shed 1 base, and the junction held 7 bases outside the gene matches. Per germline, CDR1 SGHRS and CDR2 YFSETQ.

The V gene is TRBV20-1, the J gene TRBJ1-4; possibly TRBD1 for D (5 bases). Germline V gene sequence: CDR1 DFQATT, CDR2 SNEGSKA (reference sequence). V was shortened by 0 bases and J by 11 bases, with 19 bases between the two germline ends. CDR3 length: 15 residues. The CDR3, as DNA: TGCAGTGCTAGAGATGGGGGGAGGGAGGTCGAGAAACTGTTTTTT. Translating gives CSARDGGREVEKLFF.

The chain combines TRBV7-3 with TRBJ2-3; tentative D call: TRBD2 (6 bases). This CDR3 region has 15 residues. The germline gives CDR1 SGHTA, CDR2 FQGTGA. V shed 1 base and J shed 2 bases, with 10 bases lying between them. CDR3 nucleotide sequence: TGTGCCAGCAGCTTAAGCGGGATGATCACAGATACGCAGTATTTT. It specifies CASSLSGMITDTQYF. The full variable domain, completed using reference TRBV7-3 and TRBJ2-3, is GAGVSQTPSNKVTEKGKYVELRCDPISGHTALYWYRQSLGQGPEFLIYFQGTGAADDSGLPNDRFFAVRPEGSVSTLKIQRTERGDSAVYLCASSLSGMITDTQYFGPGTRLTVL.

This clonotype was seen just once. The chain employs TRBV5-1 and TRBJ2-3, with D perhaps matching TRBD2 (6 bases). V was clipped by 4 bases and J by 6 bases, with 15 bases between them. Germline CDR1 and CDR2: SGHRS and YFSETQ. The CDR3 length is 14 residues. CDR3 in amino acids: CASSQGGVGDTQYF. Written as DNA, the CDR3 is TGCGCCAGCAGCCAAGGAGGGGTGGGGGATACGCAGTATTTT. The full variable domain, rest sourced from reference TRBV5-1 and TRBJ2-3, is KAGVTQTPRYLIKTRGQQVTLSCSPISGHRSVSWYQQTPGQGLQFLFEYFSETQRNKGNFPGRFSGRQFSNSRSEMNVSTLELGDSALYLCASSQGGVGDTQYFGPGTRLTVL.